This T cell receptor beta chain was retrieved from a study of shared clonotypes between healthy human individuals. Study-wide results and limits: Incomplete sequencing of sorted subsets was indicated by rarefaction despite large depth. As a rule, naive subsets had a larger estimated richness than memory subsets.

Naive CD8 cells were CD45RO-negative, positively selected for CCR7, excluding terminally differentiated effector memory CD45RA+ cells. Evenly divided among several immunoSEQ plates was the genomic DNA of each subset. Only in-frame clones appear in the TCRdb table, and some are missing; sequencing was by immunoSEQ multiplex PCR. Counted here are about 2 million clones, roughly 94% occurring once; the ten biggest clones make up 1.2%. Comments on this clone: What it recognizes is unknown.

This clonotype originated in a man aged 18 to 29 in good health. The sequencing input was naive CD8+ T cells sorted from blood.

The CDR3, as DNA: TGTGCCAGCAGCCAAGACCCTGGACAGCCCGAAGGCGGTAATCAGCCCCAGCATTTT. Translated: CASSQDPGQPEGGNQPQHF. This chain uses TRBV4-2 with TRBJ1-5, with a weak D call TRBD1 (6 bases). The CDR3 is 19 amino acids. Germline V gene sequence: CDR1 LGHNA, CDR2 YNFKEQ. V lost 0 bases and J lost 4, with 22 bases in between.